This is a list of T cell receptor beta chains from one sample in a study of T-cell reconstitution after alpha-beta-depleted transplantation in children. TCRdb fed the PCR reads into MiXCR, producing one record per CDR3 protein. The sample has some 200,000 distinct CDR3 sequences, around 9.5% seen once. The source material was PBMCs from the stem cell graft donor, sampled from the stem cell graft. These receptors originate from a human donor who donated a stem cell graft to a child with acute lymphoblastic leukemia. Each CDR3 is given with its conserved first and last residue. The order of the fields is clone size, J gene, V gene, D gene, CDR3 protein, CDR3 DNA. The D gene is left open where the match is weak. Part of the rows lack a size; the others show once, few, many or a class for expanded clones.

abundance: many
j_gene: TRBJ2-3
v_gene: TRBV27
d_gene: .
CDR3aa: CASSPWTASTDTQYF
CDR3nt: TGTGCCAGCAGTCCATGGACGGCTAGCACAGATACGCAGTATTTT

abundance: .
j_gene: TRBJ2-7
v_gene: TRBV5-1
d_gene: TRBD1
CDR3aa: CASSPNGQGYEQYF
CDR3nt: TGCGCCAGCAGCCCAAATGGACAGGGCTACGAGCAGTACTTC

abundance: few
j_gene: TRBJ1-4
v_gene: TRBV6-5
d_gene: TRBD1
CDR3aa: CASSYSGGQGRTLFF
CDR3nt: TGTGCCAGCAGTTACTCGGGGGGACAGGGGAGGACACTGTTTTTT

abundance: many
j_gene: TRBJ1-2
v_gene: TRBV5-4
d_gene: .
CDR3aa: CASSLGIPVGIRGVYGYTF
CDR3nt: TGTGCCAGCAGCTTGGGCATCCCCGTTGGGATCAGGGGTGTCTATGGCTACACCTTC

abundance: few
j_gene: TRBJ1-1
v_gene: TRBV18
d_gene: .
CDR3aa: CASSTRRVNTEAFF
CDR3nt: TGTGCCAGCTCAACGCGGCGGGTGAACACTGAAGCTTTCTTT

abundance: many
j_gene: TRBJ2-2
v_gene: TRBV20-1
d_gene: TRBD1
CDR3aa: CSAKRTRTGFNTGELFF
CDR3nt: TGCAGTGCTAAAAGAACGAGGACAGGATTTAACACCGGGGAGCTGTTTTTT

abundance: many
j_gene: TRBJ2-2
v_gene: TRBV7-2
d_gene: .
CDR3aa: CASSLVGLGLNTGELFF
CDR3nt: TGTGCCAGCAGCTTAGTGGGGTTGGGTTTGAACACCGGGGAGCTGTTTTTT

abundance: many
j_gene: TRBJ2-7
v_gene: TRBV29-1
d_gene: .
CDR3aa: CSVVSRRLSEQYF
CDR3nt: TGCAGCGTCGTATCCCGCCGCCTGTCCGAGCAGTACTTC

abundance: .
j_gene: TRBJ1-2
v_gene: TRBV3-1
d_gene: .
CDR3aa: CASSQEDTIYGYTF
CDR3nt: TGTGCCAGCAGCCAAGAGGACACGATCTATGGCTACACCTTC

abundance: few
j_gene: TRBJ2-3
v_gene: TRBV5-1
d_gene: TRBD1
CDR3aa: CASSFVPGQGATDTQYF
CDR3nt: TGCGCCAGCAGCTTTGTCCCGGGGCAGGGGGCAACAGATACGCAGTATTTT

abundance: few
j_gene: TRBJ1-2
v_gene: TRBV12-5
d_gene: .
CDR3aa: CASGSPLGDFYGYTF
CDR3nt: TGTGCTAGTGGTTCCCCCTTGGGGGATTTCTATGGCTACACCTTC

abundance: .
j_gene: TRBJ1-1
v_gene: TRBV12-3/TRBV12-4
d_gene: .
CDR3aa: CASTIAWGTEAFF
CDR3nt: TGTGCCAGCACCATCGCATGGGGCACTGAAGCTTTCTTT

abundance: few
j_gene: TRBJ1-1
v_gene: TRBV12-3/TRBV12-4
d_gene: .
CDR3aa: CARQAQGRTEAFF
CDR3nt: TGTGCCAGACAAGCGCAGGGAAGGACTGAAGCTTTCTTT

abundance: .
j_gene: TRBJ1-6
v_gene: TRBV7-7
d_gene: .
CDR3aa: CASSRGGVDSPLHF
CDR3nt: TGTGCCAGCAGCCGCGGAGGGGTGGATTCACCCCTCCACTTT

abundance: .
j_gene: TRBJ1-5
v_gene: TRBV20-1
d_gene: .
CDR3aa: CSARAFATQGRQPQHF
CDR3nt: TGCAGTGCTAGAGCTTTCGCAACACAGGGACGTCAGCCCCAGCATTTT

abundance: many
j_gene: TRBJ1-1
v_gene: TRBV15
d_gene: TRBD1
CDR3aa: CATSTSSGGRTEAFF
CDR3nt: TGTGCCACCAGCACGTCTTCAGGGGGACGCACTGAAGCTTTCTTT

abundance: many
j_gene: TRBJ2-5
v_gene: TRBV20-1
d_gene: TRBD1
CDR3aa: CSARGQETQETQYF
CDR3nt: TGCAGTGCTAGGGGACAGGAGACCCAAGAGACCCAGTACTTC

abundance: .
j_gene: TRBJ2-5
v_gene: TRBV12-5
d_gene: .
CDR3aa: CASGPDLQETQYF
CDR3nt: TGTGCTAGTGGCCCGGATCTCCAAGAGACCCAGTACTTC

abundance: .
j_gene: TRBJ2-3
v_gene: TRBV27
d_gene: TRBD1
CDR3aa: CASSTGQDRTDTQYF
CDR3nt: TGTGCCAGCAGTACGGGACAGGACCGCACAGATACGCAGTATTTT

abundance: .
j_gene: TRBJ2-5
v_gene: TRBV12-3/TRBV12-4
d_gene: TRBD2
CDR3aa: CASSPPAGGLWETQYF
CDR3nt: TGTGCCAGCAGTCCCCCAGCGGGGGGGCTCTGGGAGACCCAGTACTTC

abundance: .
j_gene: TRBJ2-7
v_gene: TRBV19
d_gene: .
CDR3aa: CASSIRAGSEQYF
CDR3nt: TGTGCCAGTAGTATCCGGGCAGGATCCGAGCAGTACTTC

abundance: many
j_gene: TRBJ2-1
v_gene: TRBV7-2
d_gene: TRBD2
CDR3aa: CASSVGTSLSSYNEQFF
CDR3nt: TGTGCCAGCAGCGTCGGGACTAGCCTCAGCTCCTACAATGAGCAGTTCTTC

abundance: .
j_gene: TRBJ1-1
v_gene: TRBV12-3/TRBV12-4
d_gene: .
CDR3aa: CASSLSSGNTEAFF
CDR3nt: TGTGCCAGCAGTTTATCTTCAGGGAACACTGAAGCTTTCTTT

abundance: few
j_gene: TRBJ2-1
v_gene: TRBV10-1
d_gene: .
CDR3aa: CASSEKQGSSYNEQFF
CDR3nt: TGCGCCAGCAGCGAAAAACAGGGTAGCTCCTACAATGAGCAGTTCTTC

abundance: few
j_gene: TRBJ2-5
v_gene: TRBV14
d_gene: .
CDR3aa: CASSQDPTRTGETQYF
CDR3nt: TGTGCCAGCAGCCAAGACCCGACTAGAACGGGAGAGACCCAGTACTTC

abundance: .
j_gene: TRBJ1-6
v_gene: TRBV10-3
d_gene: .
CDR3aa: CATSGDHNSPLHF
CDR3nt: TGTGCCACCTCAGGGGATCATAATTCACCCCTCCACTTT

abundance: many
j_gene: TRBJ1-2
v_gene: TRBV7-9
d_gene: .
CDR3aa: CASSLVPSNYGYTF
CDR3nt: TGTGCCAGCAGCTTAGTGCCGAGTAACTATGGCTACACCTTC

abundance: .
j_gene: TRBJ2-1
v_gene: TRBV11-3
d_gene: TRBD2
CDR3aa: CASSLGAGVYNEQFF
CDR3nt: TGTGCCAGCAGCTTAGGTGCGGGGGTCTACAATGAGCAGTTCTTC

abundance: many
j_gene: TRBJ2-3
v_gene: TRBV9
d_gene: .
CDR3aa: CASSPREGHTDTQYF
CDR3nt: TGTGCCAGCAGCCCCCGAGAGGGCCACACAGATACGCAGTATTTT

abundance: .
j_gene: TRBJ1-1
v_gene: TRBV7-2
d_gene: .
CDR3aa: CASSLGGRVNTEAFF
CDR3nt: TGTGCCAGCAGCTTAGGAGGGCGTGTGAACACTGAAGCTTTCTTT

abundance: .
j_gene: TRBJ1-4
v_gene: TRBV28
d_gene: .
CDR3aa: CASRTSGKEEKLFF
CDR3nt: TGTGCCAGCAGGACGTCAGGGAAGGAGGAAAAACTGTTTTTT

abundance: few
j_gene: TRBJ1-1
v_gene: TRBV5-1
d_gene: TRBD1
CDR3aa: CASSLETHSGQGVLGEAFF
CDR3nt: TGCGCCAGCAGCTTGGAAACCCATTCAGGACAGGGGGTTTTGGGCGAAGCTTTCTTT

abundance: .
j_gene: TRBJ1-2
v_gene: TRBV12-3/TRBV12-4
d_gene: .
CDR3aa: CASSLVGQEGSYGYTF
CDR3nt: TGTGCCAGCAGTTTAGTGGGGCAGGAGGGTTCCTATGGCTACACCTTC

abundance: few
j_gene: TRBJ2-1
v_gene: TRBV7-9
d_gene: .
CDR3aa: CASSKRWGGQDNEQFF
CDR3nt: TGTGCCAGCAGCAAACGCTGGGGAGGACAGGACAATGAGCAGTTCTTC

abundance: few
j_gene: TRBJ2-3
v_gene: TRBV3-1
d_gene: .
CDR3aa: CASSPLRGESTDTQYF
CDR3nt: TGTGCCAGCAGCCCCTTACGGGGCGAGAGCACAGATACGCAGTATTTT

abundance: few
j_gene: TRBJ1-1
v_gene: TRBV29-1
d_gene: .
CDR3aa: CSGGNRMNTEAFF
CDR3nt: TGCAGCGGGGGGAACAGAATGAACACTGAAGCTTTCTTT

abundance: .
j_gene: TRBJ1-6
v_gene: TRBV5-1
d_gene: TRBD1
CDR3aa: CASSLGDRNNSPLHF
CDR3nt: TGCGCCAGCAGCTTGGGGGACAGGAATAATTCACCCCTCCACTTT

abundance: many
j_gene: TRBJ2-2
v_gene: TRBV29-1
d_gene: TRBD1
CDR3aa: CSVIQGAGELFF
CDR3nt: TGCAGCGTCATACAGGGGGCCGGGGAGCTGTTTTTT

abundance: .
j_gene: TRBJ1-2
v_gene: TRBV5-5
d_gene: .
CDR3aa: CASSLSPEGPQGLYGYTF
CDR3nt: TGTGCCAGCAGCTTGTCGCCGGAGGGGCCCCAGGGACTCTATGGCTACACCTTC

abundance: many
j_gene: TRBJ1-2
v_gene: TRBV7-9
d_gene: TRBD1
CDR3aa: CASSASGGQGKYGYTF
CDR3nt: TGTGCCAGCAGCGCATCAGGCGGACAGGGAAAATATGGCTACACCTTC

abundance: many
j_gene: TRBJ2-7
v_gene: TRBV27
d_gene: .
CDR3aa: CASSLTSLSYEQYF
CDR3nt: TGTGCCAGCAGTTTGACCAGCCTCTCCTACGAGCAGTACTTC

abundance: .
j_gene: TRBJ1-1
v_gene: TRBV6-2/TRBV6-3
d_gene: .
CDR3aa: CATGEVRAVNTEAFF
CDR3nt: TGTGCCACCGGGGAGGTCCGTGCCGTCAACACTGAAGCTTTCTTT

abundance: .
j_gene: TRBJ1-4
v_gene: TRBV25-1
d_gene: .
CDR3aa: CASRWENEKLFF
CDR3nt: TGTGCCAGCAGGTGGGAAAATGAAAAACTGTTTTTT

abundance: many
j_gene: TRBJ1-1
v_gene: TRBV5-6
d_gene: TRBD1
CDR3aa: CASSYSVAGGFVAFF
CDR3nt: TGTGCCAGCAGCTACTCCGTAGCAGGGGGATTCGTAGCTTTCTTT

abundance: many
j_gene: TRBJ2-7
v_gene: TRBV7-2
d_gene: TRBD2
CDR3aa: CASSLGLAASYEQYF
CDR3nt: TGTGCCAGCAGCTTAGGACTAGCGGCCTCCTACGAGCAGTACTTC

abundance: .
j_gene: TRBJ2-5
v_gene: TRBV7-8
d_gene: TRBD2
CDR3aa: CASSFGGDGGVETQYF
CDR3nt: TGTGCCAGCAGCTTTGGGGGGGACGGGGGGGTGGAGACCCAGTACTTC